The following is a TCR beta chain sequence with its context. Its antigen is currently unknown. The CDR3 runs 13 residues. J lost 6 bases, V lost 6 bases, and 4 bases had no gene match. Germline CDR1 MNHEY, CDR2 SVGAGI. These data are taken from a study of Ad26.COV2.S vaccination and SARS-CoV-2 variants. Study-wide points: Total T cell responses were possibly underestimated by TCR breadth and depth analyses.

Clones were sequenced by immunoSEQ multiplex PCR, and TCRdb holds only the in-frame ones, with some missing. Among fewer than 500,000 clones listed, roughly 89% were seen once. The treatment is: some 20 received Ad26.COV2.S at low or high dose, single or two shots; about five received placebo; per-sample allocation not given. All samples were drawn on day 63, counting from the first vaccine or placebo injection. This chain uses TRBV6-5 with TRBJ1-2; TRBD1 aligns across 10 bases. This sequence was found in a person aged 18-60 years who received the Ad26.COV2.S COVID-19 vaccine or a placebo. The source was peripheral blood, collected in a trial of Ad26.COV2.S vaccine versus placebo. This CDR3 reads CASRWDRGNGYTF. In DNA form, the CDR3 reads TGTGCCAGCAGGTGGGACAGGGGTAATGGCTACACCTTC.